A single sample is the source of the 25 T cell receptor beta chains below, sequenced in a study of T cell responses to AZD1222 COVID-19 vaccine. Using immunoSEQ multiplex PCR, the repertoire was profiled, and TCRdb retains in-frame clones only, with some absent. Of about 130,000 clones detected, approximately 86% appear once; the ten largest clones hold around 12%. The starting material was peripheral blood, obtained on day 0 of AZD1222 vaccination. Every receptor here comes from an adult in good health.

The V gene is TRBV7-2, the J gene TRBJ2-2, with 7 bases identical to TRBD2. Germline V gene sequence: CDR1 SGHTA, CDR2 FQGNSA. There are 17 residues in the CDR3. V shed 1 base and J 0 bases; nucleotides not matched to a gene: 5. The CDR3 loop reads CASSLDVGRANTGELFF. For the CDR3, the DNA is TGTGCCAGCAGCTTAGATGTAGGGAGGGCGAACACCGGGGAGCTGTTTTTT.

V and J are TRBV19 and TRBJ2-1; 8 nucleotides align to TRBD2. Germline V gene data show CDR1 as LNHDA and CDR2 as SQIVND (reference sequence). The CDR3 sequence is 15 residues long. The V gene end was trimmed by 4 bases and the J gene end by 3 bases; junction bases not matched to a gene: 5. The chain's CDR3 is CASSNGGRNYNEQFF. The CDR3, as DNA: TGTGCCAGTAGTAACGGCGGGAGGAACTACAATGAGCAGTTCTTC.

This chain uses TRBV3-1 (or the pseudogene TRBV3-2) with TRBJ1-1, with 11 bases aligning to TRBD1. The V segment lost 5 bases and the J segment 7 bases; nucleotides outside the gene matches: 3. Germline-derived CDR1 and CDR2 are LGHDT and YNNKEL (reference sequence). This CDR3 is 13 amino acids long. CDR3 in amino acids: CASSKGQGGEAFF. The CDR3 nucleotides are TGTGCCAGCAGCAAGGGACAGGGGGGTGAAGCTTTCTTT.

The V and J genes are TRBV24-1 and TRBJ1-2; TRBD1 matches at 7 bases. The junction had 5 bases not matched to a gene; V was cut back by 9 bases and J by 2 bases. The CDR3 spans 13 residues. Germline CDR1 KGHDR, CDR2 SFDVKD. CDR3 region: CATRDSVNYGYTF. The CDR3 DNA is TGTGCCACCCGGGACAGCGTGAACTATGGCTACACCTTC.

The chain employs TRBV19 and TRBJ2-3, with 9 bases identical to TRBD1. After removal of 6 bases from V and 2 bases from J, the junction contained 6 bases not matched to a gene. The CDR3 has 15 residues. Germline V gene sequence: CDR1 LNHDA, CDR2 SQIVND (reference sequence). The CDR3 sequence is CASRPGQGLTDTQYF. The DNA for the CDR3 is TGTGCCAGTAGACCGGGACAGGGCCTCACAGATACGCAGTATTTT.

The chain joins TRBV7-2 to TRBJ2-7, with D unclear. The CDR3 totals 14 residues. Germline values: CDR1 SGHTA, CDR2 FQGNSA. Trimming shortened V by 1 base and J by 1 base, and 8 bases separated the two germline ends. The CDR3 region is CASSLDWASYEQYF. The CDR3, as DNA: TGTGCCAGCAGCTTAGACTGGGCGTCCTACGAGCAGTACTTC.

This chain connects TRBV6-1 to TRBJ2-7; 9 nucleotides match TRBD2. This CDR3 has 16 residues. After removal of 3 bases from V and 4 bases from J, the junction contained 10 bases not matched to a gene. CDR1 and CDR2 (germline): MNHNS, SASEGT. Here the CDR3 reads CASSDAGGAGGYEQYF. The CDR3 region has the DNA TGTGCCAGCAGTGACGCGGGGGGCGCGGGAGGGTACGAGCAGTACTTC.

By its share, this clone is medium-sized. The sample has other DNA sequences that encode this CDR3 too. The V call is TRBV4-1, the J call TRBJ1-3, with a weak D call TRBD1 (6 bases). Germline assignment: CDR1 MGHRA and CDR2 YSYEKL. V was shortened by 1 base and J by 3 bases, with 10 bases between the two germline ends. There are 15 residues in the CDR3. The CDR3 nucleotides are TGCGCCAGCAGCCAAGGCAGGGGCTTTGGAAACACCATATATTTT. Translated, it gives CASSQGRGFGNTIYF.

The rearrangement links TRBV5-1 to TRBJ2-1, with unresolved D. V lost 0 bases to trimming and J lost 5 bases, with 9 bases between them. This CDR3 has 14 residues. Germline V gene lookup returns CDR1 SGHRS and CDR2 YFSETQ. The CDR3 reads CASSLAAQDNEQFF. Here the CDR3 DNA reads TGCGCCAGCAGCTTGGCAGCGCAGGACAATGAGCAGTTCTTC.

The chain uses TRBV5-4 and TRBJ1-2; D might be TRBD1 (5 bases). The CDR3 loop spans 14 amino acids. CDR1 and CDR2 (germline): SGHNT, YYREEE (reference sequence). V was clipped by 4 bases and J by 4 bases, with 14 bases between them. In DNA form, the CDR3 reads TGTGCCAGCAGCCCGACAGTAGTTGGCTATGGCTACACCTTC. Residues: CASSPTVVGYGYTF.

This clone came up once. The CDR3 nucleotides are TGTGCCAGCAGTTTAGGAGGGTACGGCAATCAGCCCCAGCATTTT. It encodes CASSLGGYGNQPQHF. This chain connects TRBV27 to TRBJ1-5; D call uncertain. The CDR3 sequence is 15 residues long. V was cut by 2 bases and J by 2 bases, with 10 bases left in between. The germline V gene encodes CDR1 MNHEY and CDR2 SMNVEV (reference sequence).

This clone was recorded once. This chain joins TRBV3-1 (or the pseudogene TRBV3-2) and TRBJ2-2; D is perhaps TRBD2 (5 bases). The V gene lost 4 bases and the J gene lost 4 bases, with 19 bases spanning the gap. The germline CDR1 and CDR2 sequences are LGHDT and YNNKEL (reference sequence). The CDR3 totals 17 residues. CDR3 DNA: TGTGCCAGCAGCCTCCGCCGACTATCCCACTCCACCGGGGAGCTGTTTTTT. It codes for CASSLRRLSHSTGELFF.

The chain links TRBV2 to TRBJ2-7, with D hard to call. Germline loops: CDR1 SNHLY, CDR2 FYNNEI. Trimming shortened V by 2 bases and J by 2 bases, and 10 bases separated the two germline ends. The CDR3 has 14 amino acids. This CDR3 is CASSESGIAYEQYF. In DNA form, the CDR3 reads TGTGCCAGCAGTGAATCGGGCATAGCCTACGAGCAGTACTTC. The full variable domain, rest sourced from reference TRBV2 and TRBJ2-7, is EPEVTQTPSHQVTQMGQEVILRCVPISNHLYFYWYRQILGQKVEFLVSFYNNEISEKSEIFDDQFSVERPDGSNFTLKIRSTKLEDSAMYFCASSESGIAYEQYFGPGTRLTVT.

The chain carries TRBV2 and TRBJ2-2; TRBD2 aligns across 7 bases. The V gene end was trimmed by 6 bases and the J gene end by 7 bases; junction bases not matched to a gene: 20. Germline assignment: CDR1 SNHLY and CDR2 FYNNEI. The CDR3 length is 18 residues. CDR3 DNA: TGTGCCAGCAGCCCTAGACTGGGAGGGAGGAACGCCCGCGGGGAGCTGTTTTTT. It encodes CASSPRLGGRNARGELFF.

V gene TRBV7-9 combines with J gene TRBJ2-5; D is undetermined. This CDR3 is 15 amino acids long. V lost 4 bases and J 5 bases, leaving 17 bases between the germline ends. CDR1 and CDR2 (germline): SEHNR, FQNEAQ (reference sequence). CDR3 region: CASSSRRAFRETQYF. The CDR3 nucleotides read TGTGCCAGCAGCTCTCGAAGAGCTTTTCGGGAGACCCAGTACTTC.

V is TRBV27 and J is TRBJ2-7; 9 positions agree with TRBD1. This CDR3 is built from 15 residues. Trimming removed 5 bases from V and 3 bases from J; junction bases left unmatched: 8. Germline V CDR1 and CDR2: MNHEY, SMNVEV (reference sequence). DNA of the CDR3: TGTGCCAGCAGTACAGCCGGGACAGGGTTCTACGAGCAGTACTTC. This codes for CASSTAGTGFYEQYF.

The CDR3: CASSTWGTVFYEQYF. DNA of the CDR3: TGTGCCAGCAGCACCTGGGGGACAGTCTTTTACGAGCAGTACTTC. The chain combines TRBV11-2 with TRBJ2-7; TRBD1 aligns across 7 bases. The CDR3 is 15 residues long. Per germline, CDR1 SGHAT and CDR2 FQNNGV. J was trimmed by 4 bases and V by 5 bases; bases with no gene match: 11.

This clone came up a few times. The chain recombines TRBV24-1 with TRBJ1-5; 8 bases match TRBD1. The CDR3 is made up of 14 amino acids. J gave up 5 bases and V 5 bases, and 4 bases lay outside the gene matches. Germline CDR1 is KGHDR and CDR2 is SFDVKD. The CDR3 DNA reads TGTGCCACCAGTGGGGGGACAGGTCATCAGCCCCAGCATTTT. Translation gives CATSGGTGHQPQHF.

This sequence joins TRBV19 and TRBJ1-2; 9 bases map to TRBD1. The CDR3 spans 14 residues. Per germline, CDR1 LNHDA and CDR2 SQIVND (reference sequence). Trimming cost V 6 bases and J 4 bases; bases outside gene matches: 6. This CDR3 is CASRHTGGAYGYTF. Written as DNA, the CDR3 is TGTGCCAGTAGGCATACAGGGGGCGCCTATGGCTACACCTTC.

The chain couples TRBV3-1 (or the pseudogene TRBV3-2) to TRBJ2-7, with TRBD1 matching over 8 bases. The CDR3 is 17 amino acids. Germline-derived CDR1 and CDR2 are LGHDT and YNNKEL (reference sequence). J was trimmed by 2 bases and V by 1 base; bases with no gene match: 10. CDR3 sequence (DNA): TGTGCCAGCAGCCAAGGGGATTTCAGGGGGCTCGCCTACGAGCAGTACTTC. It encodes CASSQGDFRGLAYEQYF.

The rearrangement uses TRBV27 and TRBJ2-5; 11 nucleotides line up with TRBD2. This CDR3 region has 21 residues. Germline V gene data show CDR1 as MNHEY and CDR2 as SMNVEV (reference sequence). J gave up 2 bases and V 8 bases, and 25 bases lay outside the gene matches. CDR3 region: CASSKQGAILAGGGLQETQYF. CDR3 coding DNA: TGTGCCAGCTCCAAACAGGGGGCAATTTTAGCGGGAGGGGGACTACAAGAGACCCAGTACTTC.

V and J are TRBV7-2 and TRBJ1-2; 7 positions agree with TRBD1. The CDR3 is made up of 14 amino acids. Germline CDR1 is SGHTA and CDR2 is FQGNSA. V trimming: 4 bases; J trimming: 3 bases; junction bases outside the gene matches: 5. CDR3 sequence (DNA): TGTGCCAGCAGCTACGACAGGGAAGACTATGGCTACACCTTC. It codes for CASSYDREDYGYTF.

J is TRBJ1-6 and V is TRBV2; 10 bases line up with TRBD1. Trimming cost V 3 bases and J 10 bases; bases outside gene matches: 12. The length of the CDR3 is 17 residues. CDR1 SNHLY and CDR2 FYNNEI come from the germline V gene. CDR3 in amino acids: CASSDMRQGARSSPLHF. CDR3 DNA: TGTGCCAGCAGTGACATGAGACAGGGGGCTCGAAGCTCACCCCTCCACTTT.

In DNA form, the CDR3 reads TGTGCCAGCAGTATGGACTTCCAGGGCACAGATACGCAGTATTTT. Its translation: CASSMDFQGTDTQYF. V usage is TRBV27 and J usage is TRBJ2-3; a possible D gene is TRBD2 (5 bases). Per germline, CDR1 MNHEY and CDR2 SMNVEV (reference sequence). Trimming removed 5 bases from V and 1 base from J, with 13 bases in between. The CDR3 is 15 amino acids.

This chain joins TRBV6-5 and TRBJ2-7; 12 bases align to TRBD2. Germline CDR1 MNHEY, CDR2 SVGAGI. The CDR3 consists of 15 residues. V dropped 6 bases and J dropped 5; count of bases not matched to a gene: 8. The CDR3 reads CASSRLAGGFHEQYF. Here the CDR3 DNA reads TGTGCCAGCAGCCGTCTAGCGGGAGGGTTTCACGAGCAGTACTTC.